Only a few counts were recorded for the clone carrying this TCR beta chain. It was with unique molecular identifiers that the TCRbeta library was prepared. MiXCR was run by TCRdb on the PCR reads, yielding one entry per CDR3 protein. The data show some 280,000 distinct CDR3 sequences, approximately 9.6% seen once. This specimen comes from a study of T-cell reconstitution after alpha-beta-depleted transplantation in children. Germline loops: CDR1 SNHLY, CDR2 FYNNEI. V was trimmed by 4 bases and J by 6 bases, leaving 15 bases between them. There are 14 residues in the CDR3. Sample: PBMCs from the stem cell graft donor, taken from the stem cell graft. The chain employs TRBV2 and TRBJ1-1; the D is unclear. This receptor was identified in a human donor who donated a stem cell graft to a child with SCID. The CDR3 loop is CASSVGRADPEAFF. In nucleotides, the CDR3 is TGTGCCAGCAGTGTAGGTCGGGCGGACCCTGAAGCTTTCTTT. Using reference TRBV2 and TRBJ1-1 for the parts outside the CDR3, the full variable domain is EPEVTQTPSHQVTQMGQEVILRCVPISNHLYFYWYRQILGQKVEFLVSFYNNEISEKSEIFDDQFSVERPDGSNFTLKIRSTKLEDSAMYFCASSVGRADPEAFFGQGTRLTVV.